Shown below are 32 T cell receptor beta chains from a single sample sequenced in a study of CD8 T cells in ankylosing spondylitis. For these receptors, no antigen is known. TCRdb processed the 5' RACE reads anew with MiXCR; each CDR3 protein has one entry. The table shows some 840,000 distinct CDR3 sequences, with roughly 12% occurring only once. Whole-study findings and limits: Within ankylosing spondylitis blood, a TCR beta motif made up of roughly eight highly homologous variants appeared to be characteristic.

The sample was blood, either unsorted or a sorted T cell fraction (not recorded which). Source of these receptors: a male donor with ankylosing spondylitis.

The chain combines TRBV7-2 with TRBJ2-7; possibly TRBD1 for D (6 bases). Germline-derived CDR1 and CDR2 are SGHTA and FQGNSA. V lost 3 bases, J lost 0 bases, and 12 bases lay in between. There are 15 residues in the CDR3. This CDR3 is CASSFLGAGSYEQYF. Here the CDR3 DNA reads TGTGCCAGCAGCTTTCTGGGGGCCGGCTCCTACGAGCAGTACTTC. Full variable domain (outside the CDR3, taken from reference TRBV7-2 and TRBJ2-7): GAGVSQSPSNKVTEKGKDVELRCDPISGHTALYWYRQSLGQGLEFLIYFQGNSAPDKSGLPSDRFSAERTGGSVSTLTIQRTQQEDSAVYLCASSFLGAGSYEQYFGPGTRLTVT.

This clonotype was counted between two and nine times. This rearrangement joins TRBV4-2 to TRBJ2-2, with D possibly being TRBD2 (7 bases). Germline V gene sequence: CDR1 LGHNA, CDR2 YNFKEQ. Trimming cost V 1 base and J 3 bases, with 15 bases left between them. This CDR3 contains 17 residues. CDR3 region: CASSQGGGYKYTGELFF. The CDR3 DNA reads as TGTGCCAGCAGCCAAGGGGGGGGCTATAAATACACCGGGGAGCTGTTTTTT.

This clonotype was counted a few times. The chain carries TRBV7-2 and TRBJ1-2; 9 bases agree with TRBD1. Germline CDR1 reads SGHTA; CDR2 reads FQGNSA. J lost 5 bases, V lost 4 bases, and 5 bases had no gene match. CDR3 length: 14 amino acids. CDR3 in DNA: TGTGCCAGCAGCTCACAGGGGGCACAGTATGGCTACACCTTC. It encodes CASSSQGAQYGYTF. Using reference TRBV7-2 and TRBJ1-2 for the parts outside the CDR3, the full variable domain is GAGVSQSPSNKVTEKGKDVELRCDPISGHTALYWYRQSLGQGLEFLIYFQGNSAPDKSGLPSDRFSAERTGGSVSTLTIQRTQQEDSAVYLCASSSQGAQYGYTFGSGTRLTVV.

J is TRBJ2-7 and V is TRBV6-2 or TRBV6-3; 10 positions agree with TRBD2. The ends lost 0 bases at V and 9 bases at J; junction bases unmatched: 11. From germline, CDR1 is MNHEY and CDR2 SVGEGT. The CDR3 is made up of 16 amino acids. CDR3 nucleotides: TGTGCCAGCAGTTACTCGTTCCCTAGCGGGAGCGATGGGCAGTACTTC. It encodes CASSYSFPSGSDGQYF.

The sample holds a few counts of this clonotype. The chain recombines TRBV10-3 with TRBJ2-1; 10 bases are shared with TRBD2. V dropped 6 bases and J dropped 6; count of bases not matched to a gene: 5. This CDR3 contains 14 residues. Germline V gene sequence: CDR1 ENHRY, CDR2 SYGVKD. The CDR3 DNA is TGTGCCATCAGAGGCAGCGGGGGGGCCAATGAGCAGTTCTTC. As protein: CAIRGSGGANEQFF.

In this sample, this clonotype turned up a few times. The chain carries TRBV20-1 and TRBJ2-7; D is undetermined. Between the trimmed V and J ends, which lost 4 bases and 5 bases, there was a span of 9 bases. This CDR3 region has 11 residues. Germline CDR1 DFQATT, CDR2 SNEGSKA (reference sequence). As DNA, the CDR3 is TGCAGTGCTACACCCACCCACGAGCAGTACTTC. Protein sequence: CSATPTHEQYF.

This clonotype was recorded a few times. The chain employs TRBV6-5 and TRBJ2-3; D is unclear. The length of the CDR3 is 15 residues. The germline CDR1 and CDR2 sequences are MNHEY and SVGAGI. Trimming shortened V by 1 base and J by 2 bases, and 10 bases separated the two germline ends. As DNA, the CDR3 is TGTGCCAGCAGTTACTTCAGTGGATACACAGATACGCAGTATTTT. Translation gives CASSYFSGYTDTQYF.

This clonotype was counted between two and nine times. The chain is built from TRBV6-5 and TRBJ2-4; D might be TRBD1 (5 bases). V was cut by 2 bases and J by 6 bases, with 11 bases left in between. The CDR3 is 14 residues long. Germline lookup yields CDR1 MNHEY and CDR2 SVGAGI. CDR3 nucleotide sequence: TGTGCCAGCAGTTACGGCGACAGTAGAAACATTCAGTACTTC. It encodes CASSYGDSRNIQYF.

The V call is TRBV5-1, the J call TRBJ1-2; possible D gene TRBD1, 5 bases. V dropped 0 bases and J dropped 5 bases, with 14 bases sitting between them. The V gene's germline CDR1 is SGHRS and CDR2 YFSETQ. This CDR3 is built from 15 residues. This chain's CDR3 is CASSLDYGQGYGYTF. Here the CDR3 DNA reads TGCGCCAGCAGCTTGGATTATGGGCAGGGATATGGCTACACCTTC.

This clonotype occurred a few times. The rearrangement uses TRBV5-1 and TRBJ1-1; D call uncertain. Germline CDR1 is SGHRS and CDR2 is YFSETQ. V lost 2 bases to trimming and J lost 6 bases, with 11 bases between them. The CDR3 loop spans 13 amino acids. CDR3 residues: CASSFNPDAEAFF. Written as DNA, the CDR3 is TGCGCCAGCAGCTTCAACCCCGACGCTGAAGCTTTCTTT.

This clonotype has a count of ten or more. The chain joins TRBV12-3 or TRBV12-4 to TRBJ2-2; D gene uncertain. With 7 bases removed from V and 9 bases from J, the gap between germline ends came to 12 bases. There are 12 residues in the CDR3. This CDR3 is CASTSYPRELFF. The DNA of the CDR3 is TGTGCCAGCACTTCCTACCCCCGGGAGCTGTTTTTT.

Many counts were recorded for this clonotype. The rearrangement joins TRBV20-1 to TRBJ1-5, with a tentative D call TRBD1 (6 bases). Per germline, CDR1 DFQATT and CDR2 SNEGSKA (reference sequence). The CDR3 is 13 residues long. V was shortened by 6 bases and J by 6 bases, with 15 bases between the two germline ends. The CDR3 DNA sequence: TGCAGTGCCACTCGGGGGCGAGGTCAGCCCCAGCATTTT. This gives the protein CSATRGRGQPQHF.

This clonotype showed up just a few times. The chain has TRBV7-6 and TRBJ2-1; 8 bases are a match to TRBD2. The CDR3 runs to 15 residues. The germline gives CDR1 SGHVS, CDR2 FNYEAQ. The trim removed 2 bases at V and 7 bases at J, leaving 7 bases unmatched. In DNA form, the CDR3 reads TGTGCCAGCAGCTTAATGGGCGGGAGGTGGAATGAGCAGTTCTTC. This codes for CASSLMGGRWNEQFF.

This clonotype was seen many times. V gene TRBV20-1 combines with J gene TRBJ2-7; 12 positions agree with TRBD2. This CDR3 is 14 amino acids long. The junction had 3 bases not matched to a gene; V was cut back by 1 base and J by 5 bases. From germline, CDR1 is DFQATT and CDR2 SNEGSKA (reference sequence). DNA for the CDR3: TGCAGTGCTAGAGTCCCTAGCGGGAGGGACGAGCAGTACTTC. Translating gives CSARVPSGRDEQYF.

In its sample, this clonotype was seen a few times. The V gene is TRBV6-5, the J gene TRBJ1-6; 7 nucleotides line up with TRBD1. V shed 6 bases and J 9 bases; nucleotides not matched to a gene: 8. This CDR3 comprises 14 residues. Germline values: CDR1 MNHEY, CDR2 SVGAGI. The CDR3 here is CASSLYRGSSPLHF. Written as DNA, the CDR3 is TGTGCCAGCAGCTTATACAGGGGTAGTTCACCCCTCCACTTT.

V is TRBV5-1 and J is TRBJ1-4, with a possible D match to TRBD1 (6 bases). Trimming removed 5 bases at V and 5 bases at J, with 16 bases between. The CDR3 totals 15 residues. Germline V gene data show CDR1 as SGHRS and CDR2 as YFSETQ. This CDR3 reads CASSLQGLINEKLFF. In DNA form, the CDR3 reads TGCGCCAGCAGTTTACAGGGTTTGATAAATGAAAAACTGTTTTTT. The full variable domain, rest sourced from reference TRBV5-1 and TRBJ1-4, is KAGVTQTPRYLIKTRGQQVTLSCSPISGHRSVSWYQQTPGQGLQFLFEYFSETQRNKGNFPGRFSGRQFSNSRSEMNVSTLELGDSALYLCASSLQGLINEKLFFGSGTQLSVL.

This clonotype appeared many times. The rearrangement links TRBV6-2 or TRBV6-3 to TRBJ2-5; D perhaps matches TRBD2 (5 bases). The CDR3 spans 14 residues. V was clipped by 4 bases and J by 2 bases, with 11 bases between them. The germline V gene encodes CDR1 MNHEY and CDR2 SVGEGT. The CDR3 DNA is TGTGCCAGCAGTTCCCGGACTCCTCAAGAGACCCAGTACTTC. Translating gives CASSSRTPQETQYF.

The rearrangement links TRBV20-1 to TRBJ2-1; D unresolved. The CDR3 is made up of 16 amino acids. V shed 0 bases and J shed 3 bases, with 15 bases lying between them. The germline V gene has CDR1 DFQATT and CDR2 SNEGSKA (reference sequence). This CDR3 reads CSARDRGVRNYNEQFF. As DNA, the CDR3 is TGCAGTGCTAGAGATCGTGGCGTGCGGAACTACAATGAGCAGTTCTTC.

This chain links TRBV20-1 with TRBJ2-7; D gene ambiguous. Germline V gene sequence: CDR1 DFQATT, CDR2 SNEGSKA (reference sequence). The CDR3 sequence is 13 residues long. The ends were cut back, 0 bases at V and 4 bases at J, with 10 bases in the middle. The CDR3 nucleotides read TGCAGTGCTAGAGACCCCAACATGTACGAGCAGTACTTC. Its translation is CSARDPNMYEQYF.

This rearrangement joins TRBV7-2 to TRBJ2-5, with TRBD2 matching 11 bases. Looked up from germline, CDR1 is SGHTA and CDR2 is FQGNSA. Losses at the gene ends were 2 bases for V and 4 bases for J; bases not matched to a gene: 6. The CDR3 extends over 16 amino acids. CDR3 protein: CASSLRIAGGRETQYF. CDR3 in DNA: TGTGCCAGCAGCTTAAGGATAGCGGGAGGGCGAGAGACCCAGTACTTC.

Only a few counts were recorded for this clonotype. CDR3 in amino acids: CASSGTANGYTF. The CDR3, as DNA: TGCGCCAGCAGCGGGACAGCTAATGGCTACACCTTC. The V and J genes are TRBV5-1 and TRBJ1-2; TRBD1 matches at 7 bases. This CDR3 is built from 12 residues. V shed 4 bases and J 6 bases; nucleotides not matched to a gene: 3. The germline V gene encodes CDR1 SGHRS and CDR2 YFSETQ.

This clonotype was seen repeatedly, ten times or more. The V and J genes are TRBV20-1 and TRBJ1-4; TRBD1 is a possible D gene (6 bases). This CDR3 has 14 amino acids. Germline V gene sequence: CDR1 DFQATT, CDR2 SNEGSKA (reference sequence). Between the trimmed V and J ends, which lost 0 bases and 8 bases, there was a span of 13 bases. The CDR3 loop reads CSARDTGSGEKLFF. The CDR3 DNA sequence: TGCAGTGCTAGAGATACAGGGTCGGGAGAAAAACTGTTTTTT.

The chain carries TRBV6-2 or TRBV6-3 and TRBJ1-6, with 7 bases identical to TRBD1. V gave up 7 bases and J gave up 10 bases; unmatched junction bases: 10. Germline CDR1 MNHEY, CDR2 SVGEGT. This CDR3 comprises 14 residues. The CDR3 reads CASTNDRVGSPLHF. The CDR3 DNA follows: TGTGCCAGCACGAACGACAGGGTTGGATCACCCCTCCACTTT.

The rearrangement joins TRBV2 to TRBJ1-6; TRBD1 is a possible D gene (5 bases). V gave up 5 bases and J gave up 6 bases, with 14 bases separating them. The germline CDR1 and CDR2 sequences are SNHLY and FYNNEI. The CDR3 covers 15 residues. This CDR3 is CASSSSGHPNSPLHF. The CDR3 DNA follows: TGTGCCAGCAGTAGTTCTGGACACCCTAATTCACCCCTCCACTTT. The whole variable domain, remainder taken from reference TRBV2 and TRBJ1-6, is EPEVTQTPSHQVTQMGQEVILRCVPISNHLYFYWYRQILGQKVEFLVSFYNNEISEKSEIFDDQFSVERPDGSNFTLKIRSTKLEDSAMYFCASSSSGHPNSPLHFGNGTRLTVT.

The CDR3 loop is CATLDPTGTDTQYF. CDR3 nucleotide sequence: TGTGCCACCCTAGACCCCACTGGCACAGATACGCAGTATTTT. The chain uses TRBV6-2 or TRBV6-3 and TRBJ2-3; D unclear. The CDR3 loop spans 14 amino acids. Germline-derived CDR1 and CDR2 are MNHEY and SVGEGT. Trimming cost V 10 bases and J 1 base, with 15 bases left between them.

This clonotype came up a few times. The chain combines TRBV6-1 with TRBJ2-7, with D possibly matching TRBD2 (6 bases). Germline lookup yields CDR1 MNHNS and CDR2 SASEGT. Trimming shortened V by 8 bases and J by 6 bases, and 14 bases separated the two germline ends. This CDR3 spans 12 amino acids. The CDR3 DNA reads as TGTGCCAGCCCGGGCGGGAAAGGCGAGCAGTACTTC. This encodes CASPGGKGEQYF.

The V and J genes are TRBV20-1 and TRBJ2-7, with 9 bases lining up with TRBD2. In germline, CDR1 is DFQATT, CDR2 SNEGSKA (reference sequence). V shed 0 bases and J 8 bases; nucleotides not matched to a gene: 11. The CDR3 extends over 15 amino acids. DNA for the CDR3: TGCAGTGCTAGAGACCAGCGGGGGGCAGGTCCCCAGCAGTACTTC. It translates to CSARDQRGAGPQQYF.

The V call is TRBV20-1, the J call TRBJ1-5; unclear D gene. The CDR3 spans 12 residues. The V end was cut by 2 bases, the J end by 6 bases, with 8 bases between. The germline V gene has CDR1 DFQATT and CDR2 SNEGSKA (reference sequence). Written as DNA, the CDR3 is TGCAGTGCTAGAAGGGTCGGTCAGCCCCAGCATTTT. Its translation is CSARRVGQPQHF.

The chain has TRBV5-6 and TRBJ1-6; tentative D call: TRBD1 (5 bases). CDR3 size: 15 residues. The germline V gene has CDR1 SGHDT and CDR2 YYEEEE. V was cut by 2 bases and J by 4 bases, with 10 bases left in between. In DNA form, the CDR3 reads TGTGCCAGCAGCTTTAAGACAGCTTATAATTCACCCCTCCACTTT. Protein: CASSFKTAYNSPLHF.

This clonotype was recorded a few times. J is TRBJ2-3 and V is TRBV4-2, with 7 bases that match TRBD2. This CDR3 is 16 amino acids long. Germline CDR1 reads LGHNA; CDR2 reads YNFKEQ. With V trimmed by 0 bases and J by 2 bases, 5 bases remained unmatched. CDR3: CASSQDPSGYTDTQYF. DNA of the CDR3: TGTGCCAGCAGCCAAGATCCTAGCGGATACACAGATACGCAGTATTTT.

This clonotype was seen more than once but under ten times. The chain links TRBV5-1 to TRBJ1-4, with D unclear. The length of the CDR3 is 13 residues. Per germline, CDR1 SGHRS and CDR2 YFSETQ. V lost 4 bases to trimming and J lost 8 bases, with 12 bases between them. CDR3 coding DNA: TGCGCCAGCAGCCCCCGGACTGACGAAAAACTGTTTTTT. Translation: CASSPRTDEKLFF.

This clonotype has only a few counts. The chain has TRBV7-2 and TRBJ2-1, with 9 bases lining up with TRBD2. This CDR3 contains 17 residues. The germline gives CDR1 SGHTA, CDR2 FQGNSA. The V segment lost 5 bases and the J segment 7 bases; nucleotides outside the gene matches: 15. CDR3 sequence: CASSPPWGASGANEQFF. DNA of the CDR3: TGTGCCAGCAGCCCCCCGTGGGGTGCTAGCGGGGCAAATGAGCAGTTCTTC.